Presented here are 24 T cell receptor beta chains from one specimen sequenced in a study of T cell repertoires in cytomegalovirus infection. What these receptors recognize is not known. One entry per CDR3 protein results from TCRdb running MiXCR on the reads. The sample holds 54,000 or so distinct CDR3 sequences, around 34% seen once. The sample consisted of PBMCs, sequenced either directly or after in vitro stimulation (not recorded which). The receptor source for this set is a human donor in good health (CMV status not recorded). Some clones in this sample may be carry-over from other donors' samples.

This clonotype has a handful of counts. The chain carries TRBV7-2 and TRBJ1-6, with D perhaps TRBD1 (5 bases). Germline CDR1 and CDR2: SGHTA and FQGNSA. This CDR3 region has 14 residues. Trimming took off 3 bases at V and 10 bases at J, with 13 bases between the two ends. The CDR3 nucleotides read TGTGCCAGCAGCTTCAACCGGGGGGGGTCACCCCTCCACTTT. It yields the protein CASSFNRGGSPLHF.

This clonotype occurred a few times. The chain joins TRBV18 to TRBJ1-4; the D is unclear. Germline V gene lookup returns CDR1 KGHSH and CDR2 LQKENI. With 1 base removed from V and 0 bases from J, the gap between germline ends came to 9 bases. This CDR3 has 16 amino acids. CDR3: CASSPQASATNEKLFF. The CDR3 DNA reads as TGTGCCAGCTCACCACAGGCTTCTGCAACTAATGAAAAACTGTTTTTT.

This clonotype turned up a few times. The chain combines TRBV2 with TRBJ2-1, with D possibly being TRBD2 (5 bases). The V gene lost 6 bases and the J gene lost 5 bases, with 14 bases spanning the gap. CDR1 is SNHLY and CDR2 is FYNNEI in the germline V gene. This CDR3 comprises 14 residues. This CDR3 reads CASSGGAGDNEQFF. CDR3 nucleotides: TGTGCCAGCAGCGGAGGCGCCGGGGACAATGAGCAGTTCTTC.

The CDR3 region is CASRSRGPPYEQYF. As DNA, the CDR3 is TGTGCCAGCAGATCCAGGGGGCCACCTTACGAGCAGTACTTC. This rearrangement joins TRBV6-5 to TRBJ2-7, with TRBD1 matching 8 bases. Looked up from germline, CDR1 is MNHEY and CDR2 is SVGAGI. Losses at the gene ends were 6 bases for V and 4 bases for J; bases not matched to a gene: 8. This CDR3 has 14 residues.

This clonotype showed up many times. The V and J genes are TRBV7-2 and TRBJ2-7; 10 positions agree with TRBD2. CDR1 and CDR2 from the germline V gene are SGHTA and FQGNSA. V shed 5 bases and J 1 base; nucleotides not matched to a gene: 8. The CDR3 is 16 residues long. CDR3 amino acids: CASSRPPTSGSYEQYF. The DNA of the CDR3 is TGTGCCAGCAGCCGCCCCCCGACTAGCGGGTCCTACGAGCAGTACTTC.

This clonotype was counted at least ten times. This chain links TRBV7-2 with TRBJ1-1; TRBD1 matches at 11 bases. The CDR3 totals 15 residues. Germline V gene sequence: CDR1 SGHTA, CDR2 FQGNSA. The ends lost 5 bases at V and 4 bases at J; junction bases unmatched: 6. CDR3 in DNA: TGTGCCAGCAGCCTGGACAGGGGGCGTTTCACTGAAGCTTTCTTT. Translated: CASSLDRGRFTEAFF. Full variable domain (missing parts from reference TRBV7-2 and TRBJ1-1): GAGVSQSPSNKVTEKGKDVELRCDPISGHTALYWYRQSLGQGLEFLIYFQGNSAPDKSGLPSDRFSAERTGGSVSTLTIQRTQQEDSAVYLCASSLDRGRFTEAFFGQGTRLTVV.

The chain is built from TRBV12-3 or TRBV12-4 and TRBJ2-1, with 11 bases matching TRBD1. The CDR3 is made up of 14 amino acids. V gave up 3 bases and J gave up 6 bases; unmatched junction bases: 1. The CDR3: CASSFGTGGNEQFF. Here the CDR3 DNA reads TGTGCCAGCAGTTTCGGGACAGGGGGCAATGAGCAGTTCTTC.

This clonotype was detected a few times. The rearrangement uses TRBV12-3 or TRBV12-4 and TRBJ2-3; D uncertain. The CDR3 loop spans 13 amino acids. Trimming removed 8 bases at V and 4 bases at J, with 13 bases between. CDR3 coding DNA: TGTGCCAGCCGTGCGTCTCTCGCAGATACGCAGTATTTT. This gives the protein CASRASLADTQYF.

The chain couples TRBV4-2 to TRBJ1-5; 8 nucleotides align to TRBD1. Germline loops: CDR1 LGHNA, CDR2 YNFKEQ. The CDR3 spans 15 residues. After removal of 5 bases from V and 2 bases from J, the junction contained 5 bases not matched to a gene. This chain's CDR3 is CASSSRGLGNQPQHF. In nucleotides, the CDR3 is TGTGCCAGCAGCAGCAGGGGGCTCGGCAATCAGCCCCAGCATTTT.

The V and J genes are TRBV7-2 and TRBJ2-7; possible D gene TRBD1, 5 bases. V was trimmed by 3 bases and J by 3 bases, leaving 9 bases between them. Germline V gives CDR1 SGHTA, CDR2 FQGNSA. The CDR3 length is 13 residues. The CDR3 protein is CASSLAGNYEQYF. The CDR3 bases are TGTGCCAGCAGCTTGGCAGGGAACTACGAGCAGTACTTC.

The chain is built from TRBV6-2 or TRBV6-3 and TRBJ2-5; D unclear. Trimming stripped 7 bases from V and 5 bases from J, with 14 bases between. Germline lookup yields CDR1 MNHEY and CDR2 SVGEGT. CDR3 length equals 13 residues. The CDR3 loop reads CASMGRKGETQYF. CDR3 coding DNA: TGTGCCAGCATGGGCAGGAAAGGGGAGACCCAGTACTTC.

This clonotype was detected a few times. V and J are TRBV5-4 and TRBJ1-2; 12 positions match TRBD1. Germline CDR1 and CDR2: SGHNT and YYREEE (reference sequence). CDR3 length: 16 amino acids. Unmatched junction bases numbered 12, after V lost 4 bases and J lost 8 bases. The CDR3 spells CASSRALGQGAHGYTF. The CDR3 bases are TGTGCCAGCAGCAGGGCGTTGGGACAGGGGGCGCACGGCTACACCTTC.

This clonotype was picked up a small number of times. J is TRBJ2-3 and V is TRBV7-8; D is ambiguous. Germline CDR1 and CDR2: SGHVS and FQNEAQ. The CDR3 loop spans 17 amino acids. V gave up 6 bases and J gave up 3 bases, with 22 bases separating them. CDR3 sequence (DNA): TGTGCCAGCAGTCCCATTGGGTCGCCGCGGTCTACAGATACGCAGTATTTT. The encoded protein is CASSPIGSPRSTDTQYF.

This chain connects TRBV7-8 to TRBJ2-7, with D possibly being TRBD2 (5 bases). The CDR3 has 16 residues. V gave up 5 bases and J gave up 1 base, with 18 bases separating them. Germline CDR1 SGHVS, CDR2 FQNEAQ. CDR3 sequence: CASSPGLGWGSYEQYF. Written as DNA, the CDR3 is TGTGCCAGCAGCCCCGGACTGGGGTGGGGTTCCTACGAGCAGTACTTC.

The genes are TRBV10-3 and TRBJ2-2, with TRBD2 as a possible D gene (6 bases). The CDR3 runs to 14 residues. The ends were cut back, 7 bases at V and 0 bases at J, with 9 bases in the middle. Germline CDR1 and CDR2: ENHRY and SYGVKD. The CDR3 DNA reads as TGTGCCATCACTACTAGCCCGAACACCGGGGAGCTGTTTTTT. This gives the protein CAITTSPNTGELFF.

This clonotype was detected ten times or more. The rearrangement links TRBV12-5 to TRBJ2-3, with 14 positions matching TRBD2. V shed 6 bases and J 7 bases; nucleotides not matched to a gene: 6. The CDR3 is 15 amino acids. Germline assignment: CDR1 LGHNT and CDR2 FRNRAP. CDR3 sequence reads: CASGKGTSGRNTQYF. CDR3 coding DNA: TGTGCTAGTGGCAAGGGGACTAGCGGGAGAAATACGCAGTATTTT.

This chain connects TRBV20-1 to TRBJ1-5, with D tentatively TRBD1 (6 bases). Germline lookup yields CDR1 DFQATT and CDR2 SNEGSKA (reference sequence). This CDR3 has 13 amino acids. Trimming took off 6 bases at V and 6 bases at J, with 15 bases between the two ends. The CDR3 nucleotides are TGCAGTGCCAAGATAAGCAGGGGTCAGCCCCAGCATTTT. It translates to CSAKISRGQPQHF.

CDR3 sequence (DNA): TGTGCCAGCAGCTCCTCGGTTACCAGCGGAGTCATATATTTT. This codes for CASSSSVTSGVIYF. V usage is TRBV11-2 and J usage is TRBJ1-3; D is unclear. Between the trimmed V and J ends, which lost 4 bases and 12 bases, there was a span of 19 bases. Germline V gene sequence: CDR1 SGHAT, CDR2 FQNNGV. This CDR3 region has 14 residues.

The gene calls are TRBV5-8 and TRBJ2-3; possible D gene TRBD2, 5 bases. The CDR3 is 14 amino acids. Germline assignment: CDR1 SGHTS and CDR2 YDEGEE. V gave up 0 bases and J gave up 4 bases, with 9 bases separating them. The chain's CDR3 is CASSLGTSADTQYF. The CDR3, as DNA: TGTGCCAGCAGCTTGGGGACTTCCGCAGATACGCAGTATTTT.

The gene calls are TRBV2 and TRBJ2-1; D tentatively reads TRBD1 or TRBD2 (5 bases each). With 7 bases removed from V and 1 base from J, the gap between germline ends came to 17 bases. Germline CDR1 is SNHLY and CDR2 is FYNNEI. The CDR3 runs to 16 residues. For the CDR3, the DNA is TGTGCCAGCACCCGTTGGGGGATAAGTTCCTACAATGAGCAGTTCTTC. As protein: CASTRWGISSYNEQFF.

This clonotype was found a few times. The rearrangement uses TRBV29-1 and TRBJ2-3, with 7 bases matching TRBD2. CDR1 and CDR2 from the germline V gene are SQVTM and ANQGSEA. The CDR3 is made up of 13 amino acids. V shed 8 bases and J 2 bases; nucleotides not matched to a gene: 7. This chain's CDR3 is CSTQSGDTDTQYF. CDR3 sequence (DNA): TGCAGCACACAAAGCGGGGACACAGATACGCAGTATTTT.

The V call is TRBV12-3 or TRBV12-4, the J call TRBJ1-1; D gene unclear. The CDR3 is made up of 13 amino acids. Trimming removed 5 bases from V and 5 bases from J, with 12 bases in between. In nucleotides, the CDR3 is TGTGCCAGCAGTCTCTCTGAGGCTACTGAAGCTTTCTTT. Translation: CASSLSEATEAFF.

V gene TRBV6-2 or TRBV6-3 combines with J gene TRBJ2-7; 9 bases line up with TRBD2. V trimming: 8 bases; J trimming: 5 bases; junction bases outside the gene matches: 22. Germline V gene sequence: CDR1 MNHEY, CDR2 SVGEGT. The CDR3 spans 18 residues. The chain's CDR3 is CASSRPPPFSGSRHEQYF. The CDR3 nucleotides read TGTGCCAGCTCCCGTCCTCCTCCTTTTAGCGGGAGTCGCCACGAGCAGTACTTC.

This clonotype was seen more than once but under ten times. The chain employs TRBV20-1 and TRBJ2-5; 15 positions match TRBD2. Germline V gene sequence: CDR1 DFQATT, CDR2 SNEGSKA (reference sequence). The CDR3 consists of 14 residues. The V segment lost 6 bases and the J segment 4 bases; nucleotides outside the gene matches: 3. The chain's CDR3 is CSAWTSGRVETQYF. CDR3 nucleotides: TGCAGTGCCTGGACTAGCGGGAGGGTAGAGACCCAGTACTTC.